This passage covers 14 T cell receptor beta chains from one sample sequenced in a study of T cells in tuberculosis. Generated by immunoSEQ multiplex PCR, the TCRdb table keeps only in-frame clones and is missing some. The data hold 30,000 to 40,000 clones, with 97% observed a single time. Sample: PBMCs. These receptors came from a donor between 10 and 29 years old with latent tuberculosis or without tuberculosis infection.

The rearrangement joins TRBV25-1 to TRBJ2-3; 8 bases match TRBD2. The V and J ends lost 1 base and 6 bases, in that order; junction bases with no gene match: 9. The germline CDR1 and CDR2 sequences are MGHDK and SYGVNS. The CDR3 has 16 amino acids. The CDR3: CASSESREAPKDTQYF. The CDR3 bases are TGTGCCAGCAGTGAATCGCGGGAGGCCCCGAAGGATACGCAGTATTTT. Full variable domain (missing parts from reference TRBV25-1 and TRBJ2-3): EADIYQTPRYLVIGTGKKITLECSQTMGHDKMYWYQQDPGMELHLIHYSYGVNSTEKGDLSSESTVSRIRTEHFPLTLESARPSHTSQYLCASSESREAPKDTQYFGPGTRLTVL.

The chain recombines TRBV6-5 with TRBJ1-3, with a weak D call TRBD1 (5 bases). CDR3 size: 14 residues. Trimming removed 6 bases at V and 0 bases at J, with 9 bases between. Germline assignment: CDR1 MNHEY and CDR2 SVGAGI. CDR3 in amino acids: CASRSGYSGNTIYF. CDR3 DNA: TGTGCCAGCAGATCAGGGTACTCTGGAAACACCATATATTTT.

The chain employs TRBV5-6 and TRBJ2-3; 7 bases are a match to TRBD1. Germline CDR1 is SGHDT and CDR2 is YYEEEE. V lost 3 bases, J lost 1 base, and 5 bases stayed unmatched. The CDR3 runs 15 residues. CDR3 in DNA: TGTGCCAGCAGCTCGCAAGACAGGGGCACAGATACGCAGTATTTT. Amino acids: CASSSQDRGTDTQYF. Filled out from reference TRBV5-6 and TRBJ2-3, the complete variable domain reads DAGVTQSPTHLIKTRGQQVTLRCSPKSGHDTVSWYQQALGQGPQFIFQYYEEEERQRGNFPDRFSGHQFPNYSSELNVNALLLGDSALYLCASSSQDRGTDTQYFGPGTRLTVL.

The chain joins TRBV18 to TRBJ2-1, with 12 bases fitting TRBD2. Germline assignment: CDR1 KGHSH and CDR2 LQKENI. CDR3 length: 16 amino acids. Germline trimming cut 2 bases from V and 7 bases from J; bases unmatched to any gene: 6. As DNA, the CDR3 is TGTGCCAGCTCACCATATGAACTAGCGGGGGGAAATGAGCAGTTCTTC. It encodes CASSPYELAGGNEQFF.

The V and J genes are TRBV18 and TRBJ1-2, with 9 bases aligning to TRBD1. The germline V gene encodes CDR1 KGHSH and CDR2 LQKENI. This CDR3 is built from 15 residues. The trim removed 3 bases at V and 6 bases at J, leaving 8 bases unmatched. CDR3 sequence reads: CASSPMDRGMDGYTF. In DNA form, the CDR3 reads TGTGCCAGCTCACCTATGGACAGGGGAATGGATGGCTACACCTTC.

This chain joins TRBV19 and TRBJ1-2, with D possibly TRBD1 on 5 matching bases. Germline V gives CDR1 LNHDA, CDR2 SQIVND (reference sequence). This CDR3 spans 12 amino acids. V was trimmed by 5 bases and J by 5 bases, leaving 9 bases between them. DNA for the CDR3: TGTGCCAGTAGTCCCGGGGGGTATGGCTACACCTTC. Translated: CASSPGGYGYTF. Supplemented by reference TRBV19 and TRBJ1-2, the full variable domain reads DGGITQSPKYLFRKEGQNVTLSCEQNLNHDAMYWYRQDPGQGLRLIYYSQIVNDFQKGDIAEGYSVSREKKESFPLTVTSAQKNPTAFYLCASSPGGYGYTFGSGTRLTVV.

The chain's CDR3 is CASSEILSSGGALNEQFF. CDR3 DNA: TGTGCCAGCAGTGAAATTTTGTCTAGCGGGGGGGCATTGAATGAGCAGTTCTTC. This chain uses TRBV2 with TRBJ2-1; 12 positions agree with TRBD2. CDR3 length equals 18 residues. CDR1 is SNHLY and CDR2 is FYNNEI in the germline V gene. Trimming took 2 bases from V and 7 from J; bases not matched to a gene: 12.

V gene TRBV5-1 combines with J gene TRBJ2-7, with 7 bases matching TRBD1. Trimming removed 4 bases from V and 6 bases from J; junction bases left unmatched: 7. CDR1 is SGHRS, CDR2 YFSETQ, per germline. The CDR3 length is 13 residues. CDR3 nucleotides: TGCGCCAGCAGCGAGAAGACAGGGTTCGAGCAGTACTTC. It encodes CASSEKTGFEQYF.

The CDR3 nucleotides read TGTGCCAGCAGCCAAGAGGGGGGCTCCTACAATGAGCAGTTCTTC. It encodes CASSQEGGSYNEQFF. The chain is built from TRBV4-2 and TRBJ2-1; tentatively, D is TRBD2 (6 bases). The CDR3 is 15 amino acids. V lost 0 bases, J lost 0 bases, and 6 bases lay in between. CDR1 LGHNA and CDR2 YNFKEQ come from the germline V gene.

This sequence joins TRBV9 and TRBJ1-3, with D maybe TRBD1 (5 bases). In germline, CDR1 is SGDLS, CDR2 YYNGEE. The CDR3 is made up of 17 amino acids. Trimming cost V 2 bases and J 4 bases, with 19 bases left between them. The CDR3 nucleotides read TGTGCCAGCAGCGTGACAGCCTCACCCTTCTTCGGAAACACCATATATTTT. Protein: CASSVTASPFFGNTIYF.

V and J are TRBV30 and TRBJ2-7; 8 positions match TRBD2. The V gene's germline CDR1 is GTSNPN and CDR2 SVGIG (reference sequence). The CDR3 covers 14 residues. V shed 2 bases and J 3 bases; nucleotides not matched to a gene: 6. DNA of the CDR3: TGTGCCTGGAGTTCGGGACTAGGTGTCTACGAGCAGTACTTC. Translated: CAWSSGLGVYEQYF.

The chain joins TRBV27 to TRBJ2-2, with 7 bases aligning to TRBD2. Trimming took 5 bases from V and 7 from J; bases not matched to a gene: 13. This CDR3 region has 16 residues. Germline V CDR1 and CDR2: MNHEY, SMNVEV (reference sequence). The CDR3: CASSKLYEGGDGELFF. The CDR3, as DNA: TGTGCCAGCAGTAAACTTTACGAGGGAGGGGACGGGGAGCTGTTTTTT.

The chain combines TRBV23-1 with TRBJ1-2; 12 bases line up with TRBD1. TRBV23-1 is flagged as an ORF with uncertain function. V shed 7 bases and J 7 bases; nucleotides not matched to a gene: 7. The CDR3 totals 14 residues. This CDR3 reads CASTSGTGGFGYTF. The DNA of the CDR3 is TGCGCCAGCACCTCCGGGACAGGGGGCTTTGGCTACACCTTC.

The V and J genes are TRBV2 and TRBJ1-2, with a possible D match to TRBD1 (5 bases). V shed 6 bases and J shed 5 bases, with 13 bases lying between them. Per germline, CDR1 SNHLY and CDR2 FYNNEI. This CDR3 comprises 13 residues. DNA for the CDR3: TGTGCCAGCAGGGCAGGGTTCCAATATGGCTACACCTTC. Amino acids: CASRAGFQYGYTF.